This entry lists 10 T cell receptor beta chains sequenced from one sample in a study of T cells in Graves' hyperthyroidism and ophthalmopathy. Using RNA transcripts as the source, TCR beta CDR3 regions were amplified. TCR CDR3 regions were first amplified by RT-PCR with HTBI primers. TCRdb called the multiplex PCR reads again in MiXCR, with one record for every CDR3 protein. The table includes around 520,000 distinct CDR3 sequences, around 22% detected once. The specimen was blood. Receptors originate from a woman aged 30 to 39 with Graves' ophthalmopathy.

The sample holds many counts of this clonotype. This chain connects TRBV6-5 to TRBJ1-1, with a weak D call TRBD1 (6 bases). V gave up 0 bases and J gave up 4 bases, with 9 bases separating them. This CDR3 comprises 14 residues. CDR1 and CDR2 from the germline V gene are MNHEY and SVGAGI. In DNA, the CDR3 is TGTGCCAGCAGTTACTCGAGGGGGGGCACTGAAGCTTTCTTT. Amino acid sequence: CASSYSRGGTEAFF.

This chain connects TRBV4-1 to TRBJ1-2; 10 bases align to TRBD1. V trimming: 5 bases; J trimming: 8 bases; junction bases outside the gene matches: 17. This CDR3 has 17 amino acids. In germline, CDR1 is MGHRA, CDR2 YSYEKL. CDR3 residues: CASSKLIQGQGLEGYTF. For the CDR3, the DNA is TGCGCCAGCAGCAAACTCATTCAGGGACAGGGGCTGGAGGGCTACACCTTC.

This clonotype was detected once. The gene calls are TRBV6-2 or TRBV6-3 and TRBJ2-7; tentative D call: TRBD1 (6 bases). Trimming took 2 bases from V and 6 from J, leaving 17 bases between them. The germline V gene has CDR1 MNHEY and CDR2 SVGEGT. CDR3 length equals 15 residues. CDR3 in amino acids: CASSYAGAGQAEQYF. Written as DNA, the CDR3 is TGTGCCAGCAGTTACGCAGGGGCCGGCCAAGCCGAGCAGTACTTC.

The V call is TRBV5-1, the J call TRBJ2-7; 9 nucleotides align to TRBD1. The CDR3 has 16 residues. Trimming cost V 0 bases and J 5 bases; bases outside gene matches: 9. The germline V gene has CDR1 SGHRS and CDR2 YFSETQ. CDR3 DNA: TGCGCCAGCAGCTTGGTGTCCGGGACAGGGCTTGACGAGCAGTACTTC. Encoded protein: CASSLVSGTGLDEQYF. The complete variable domain, with remaining parts taken from reference TRBV5-1 and TRBJ2-7, reads KAGVTQTPRYLIKTRGQQVTLSCSPISGHRSVSWYQQTPGQGLQFLFEYFSETQRNKGNFPGRFSGRQFSNSRSEMNVSTLELGDSALYLCASSLVSGTGLDEQYFGPGTRLTVT.

The chain is built from TRBV27 and TRBJ1-6; D unresolved. Germline V gene data show CDR1 as MNHEY and CDR2 as SMNVEV (reference sequence). This CDR3 is built from 13 residues. Trimming pared 3 bases from V and 11 bases from J, leaving 11 bases between. CDR3 sequence (DNA): TGTGCCAGCAGTTTTGGGGAGGGTACACCCCTCCACTTT. This translates into CASSFGEGTPLHF.

The V gene is TRBV11-2, the J gene TRBJ1-1; unclear D gene. The CDR3 has 15 amino acids. Germline V gives CDR1 SGHAT, CDR2 FQNNGV. V lost 5 bases to trimming and J lost 0 bases, with 13 bases between them. CDR3 residues: CASSPTWELNTEAFF. In DNA, the CDR3 is TGTGCCAGCAGCCCTACTTGGGAATTGAACACTGAAGCTTTCTTT.

CDR3 bases: TGTGCCAGCAGCACGGGGACTAGCGGGAGTATCTACGAGCAGTACTTC. Its translation is CASSTGTSGSIYEQYF. The rearrangement joins TRBV9 to TRBJ2-7; TRBD2 agrees at 14 bases. V lost 4 bases to trimming and J lost 3 bases; unmatched junction nucleotides: 6. Germline V lookup: CDR1 SGDLS, CDR2 YYNGEE. The length of the CDR3 is 16 residues.

This chain uses TRBV20-1 with TRBJ1-1; D is unresolved. V lost 3 bases, J lost 0 bases, and 5 bases lay in between. The CDR3 consists of 12 residues. Germline values: CDR1 DFQATT, CDR2 SNEGSKA (reference sequence). As DNA, the CDR3 is TGCAGTGCTAGTCACGTGAACACTGAAGCTTTCTTT. Translating gives CSASHVNTEAFF.

V and J are TRBV20-1 and TRBJ1-5, with unresolved D. The CDR3 length is 14 residues. The V end was cut by 1 base, the J end by 4 bases, with 11 bases between. The germline V gene encodes CDR1 DFQATT and CDR2 SNEGSKA (reference sequence). This chain's CDR3 is CSARVRTFNQPQHF. As DNA, the CDR3 is TGCAGTGCTAGAGTAAGGACGTTTAATCAGCCCCAGCATTTT.

This clonotype was seen many times. V gene TRBV6-5 combines with J gene TRBJ2-5; possibly TRBD1 for D (6 bases). This CDR3 is built from 16 residues. The germline V and J ends were trimmed by 0 bases and 2 bases, with 13 bases remaining between them. Germline V gene data show CDR1 as MNHEY and CDR2 as SVGAGI. CDR3 coding DNA: TGTGCCAGCAGTTACTCGTGGACAGAGTCACAAGAGACCCAGTACTTC. Its translation: CASSYSWTESQETQYF.